These T cell receptor beta chains were read from a single sample in a study of cytomegalovirus exposure and HLA in healthy donors. This table comes from immunoSEQ multiplex PCR, and its TCRdb copy is limited to in-frame clones, with some not included. Among approximately 110,000 clones listed, 81% were seen once. The sequencing sample was made of PBMCs. The receptors were gathered from a woman aged 25 to 39 in good health and CMV-seronegative. The conserved cysteine and the conserved F or W are not part of the CDR3 here. D genes are given only for firm matches.

length,D,J,V,CDR3
11,NA,TRBJ2-5,TRBV11-3,ASSQRTEETQY
13,NA,TRBJ2-3,TRBV9,ASSVEGVDRDTQY
11,NA,TRBJ2-7,TRBV4-1,ASSPTGVDEQY
12,NA,TRBJ2-2,TRBV6-5,ASSYYRQFGELF
15,TRBD2,TRBJ2-5,TRBV11-3,ASSLGGNSGLAETQY
13,NA,TRBJ1-2,TRBV7-9,ASSPGDRPWEGYT
14,NA,TRBJ2-2,TRBV12-5,ASGLVVESLTGELF
12,TRBD2,TRBJ2-7,TRBV5-4,ASSSFRTSAEQY
12,TRBD1,TRBJ1-1,TRBV7-3,ASSLNTGGTEAF
12,NA,TRBJ2-3,TRBV18,ASSPQGKQDTQY
14,NA,TRBJ2-1,TRBV6-4,ASSESPGVVHNEQF
12,TRBD1,TRBJ2-5,TRBV9,ASSAPGGSGTQY
15,NA,TRBJ2-7,TRBV14,ASSQELVASRSSEQY
12,TRBD2,TRBJ2-5,TRBV5-1,ASSPGGGEETQY
10,NA,TRBJ2-7,TRBV7-2,ASSSRTDKQY
15,TRBD1,TRBJ2-3,TRBV4-2,ASSQDQGVVGTDTQY
12,TRBD1,TRBJ1-2,TRBV6-5,ASSLGGQAYGYT
9,NA,TRBJ1-2,TRBV2,ASKDYYGYT